The T cell receptor (beta chain) under discussion was sequenced for a study of T-cell reconstitution after alpha-beta-depleted transplantation in children. Study-level results: Reportedly, only several hundred clones from non-depleted graft cells drove alpha-beta T-cell counts at about two months. Surviving recipient T cells and thymic progenitors underlay high day-60 TCRbeta diversity in some patients. The main origin of T-cell counts and diversity one year after transplant was newly produced T cells.

The V segment lost 4 bases and the J segment 0 bases; nucleotides outside the gene matches: 5. The CDR3 length is 16 residues. Germline V lookup: CDR1 LGHNA, CDR2 YSLEER. To note about this clonotype: What it binds is unknown.

The TCRbeta library incorporated unique molecular identifiers. MiXCR was run by TCRdb on the PCR reads, yielding one entry per CDR3 protein. The data contain hundreds of thousands of distinct CDR3 sequences, 20% to 25% of them seen just once; the ten biggest clones take up 13% to 15%. V gene TRBV4-3 combines with J gene TRBJ2-3; 9 bases match TRBD1. Sequencing used PBMCs, mostly from graft donor cells, obtained 360 days after TCRalphabeta/CD19-depleted stem cell transplant. The TCR comes from a boy under two years old who had a stem cell transplant for acute myeloid leukemia, so the T cells may come from the graft donor. In DNA, the CDR3 is TGCGCCAGCAGCCTCGAACAGGGGGCGAGCACAGATACGCAGTATTTT. Translated: CASSLEQGASTDTQYF.